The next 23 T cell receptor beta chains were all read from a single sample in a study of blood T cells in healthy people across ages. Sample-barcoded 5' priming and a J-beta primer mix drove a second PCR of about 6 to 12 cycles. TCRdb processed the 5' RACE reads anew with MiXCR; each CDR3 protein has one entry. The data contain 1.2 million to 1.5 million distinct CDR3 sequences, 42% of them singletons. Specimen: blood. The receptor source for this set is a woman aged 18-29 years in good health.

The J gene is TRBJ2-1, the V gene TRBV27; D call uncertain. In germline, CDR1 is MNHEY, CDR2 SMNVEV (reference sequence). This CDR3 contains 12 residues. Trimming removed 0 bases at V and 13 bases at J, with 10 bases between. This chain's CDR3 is CASSLSMGGQFF. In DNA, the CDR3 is TGTGCCAGCAGTTTATCTATGGGCGGTCAGTTCTTC.

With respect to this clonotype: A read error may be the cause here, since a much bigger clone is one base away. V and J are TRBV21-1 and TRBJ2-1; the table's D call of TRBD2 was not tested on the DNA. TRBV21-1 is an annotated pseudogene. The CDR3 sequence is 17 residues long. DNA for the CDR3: TGTGCCAGCAGCAAAGGAGGGGGTAGCGGGGATTACAATGAGCGGTTCTTC. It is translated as CASSKGGGSGDYNERFF.

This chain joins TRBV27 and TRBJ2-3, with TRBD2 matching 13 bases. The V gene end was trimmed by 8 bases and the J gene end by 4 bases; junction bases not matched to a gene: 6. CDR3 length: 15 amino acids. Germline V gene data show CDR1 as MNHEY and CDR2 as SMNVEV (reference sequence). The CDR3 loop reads CASRQLAGGSDTQYF. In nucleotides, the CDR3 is TGTGCCAGCCGGCAACTAGCGGGGGGGTCAGATACGCAGTATTTT.

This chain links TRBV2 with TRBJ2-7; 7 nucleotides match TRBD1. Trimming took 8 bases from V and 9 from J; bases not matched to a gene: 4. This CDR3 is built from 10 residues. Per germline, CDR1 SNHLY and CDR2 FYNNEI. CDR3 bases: TGTGCCAGCGACGACAGGGCGCAGTACTTC. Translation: CASDDRAQYF.

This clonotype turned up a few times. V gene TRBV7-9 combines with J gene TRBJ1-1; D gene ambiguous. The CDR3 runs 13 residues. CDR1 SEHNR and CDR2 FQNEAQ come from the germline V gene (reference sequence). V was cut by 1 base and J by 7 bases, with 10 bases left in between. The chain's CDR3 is CASSLVRTDEAFF. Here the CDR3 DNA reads TGTGCCAGCAGCTTAGTAAGGACCGATGAAGCTTTCTTT.

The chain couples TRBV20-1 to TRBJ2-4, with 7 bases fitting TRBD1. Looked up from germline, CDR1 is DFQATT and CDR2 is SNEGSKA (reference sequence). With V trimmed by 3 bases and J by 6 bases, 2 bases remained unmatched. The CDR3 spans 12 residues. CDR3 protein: CSARGQINIQYF. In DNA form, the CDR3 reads TGCAGTGCTAGGGGACAGATAAACATTCAGTACTTC.

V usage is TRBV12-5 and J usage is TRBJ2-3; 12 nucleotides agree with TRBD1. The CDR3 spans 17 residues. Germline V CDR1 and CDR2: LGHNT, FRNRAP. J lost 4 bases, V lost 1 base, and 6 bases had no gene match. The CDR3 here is CASGLAPGQGASDTQYF. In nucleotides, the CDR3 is TGTGCTAGTGGTTTGGCCCCGGGACAGGGGGCTTCAGATACGCAGTATTTT.

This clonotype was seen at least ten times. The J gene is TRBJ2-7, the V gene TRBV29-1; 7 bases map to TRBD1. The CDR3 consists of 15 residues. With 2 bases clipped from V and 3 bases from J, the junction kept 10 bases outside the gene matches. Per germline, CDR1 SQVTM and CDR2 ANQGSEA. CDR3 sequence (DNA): TGCAGCGTTGAAATTTCGGGGACAGCAGTCTACGAGCAGTACTTC. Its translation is CSVEISGTAVYEQYF.

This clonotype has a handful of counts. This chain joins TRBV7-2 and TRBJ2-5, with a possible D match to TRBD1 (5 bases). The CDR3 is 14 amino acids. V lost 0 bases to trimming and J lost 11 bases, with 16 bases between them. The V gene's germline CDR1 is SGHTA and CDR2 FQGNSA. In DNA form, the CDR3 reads TGTGCCAGCAGCTTAGCATCCCCCCCACAGGTGCAGTACTTC. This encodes CASSLASPPQVQYF.

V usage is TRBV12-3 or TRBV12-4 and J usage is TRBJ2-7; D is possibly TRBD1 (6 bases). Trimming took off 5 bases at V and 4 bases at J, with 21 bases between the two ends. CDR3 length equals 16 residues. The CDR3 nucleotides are TGTGCCAGCAGTCCCTCAGGGGTCAGTACTCAATACGAGCAGTACTTC. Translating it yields CASSPSGVSTQYEQYF.

CDR3 bases: TGTGCCAGCAGCTTAGCCGGGACAGGGTTTATTCAGTACTTC. Translating it yields CASSLAGTGFIQYF. The chain carries TRBV11-2 and TRBJ2-4; 9 bases map to TRBD1. Germline CDR1 and CDR2: SGHAT and FQNNGV. With V trimmed by 1 base and J by 10 bases, 5 bases remained unmatched. This CDR3 spans 14 amino acids.

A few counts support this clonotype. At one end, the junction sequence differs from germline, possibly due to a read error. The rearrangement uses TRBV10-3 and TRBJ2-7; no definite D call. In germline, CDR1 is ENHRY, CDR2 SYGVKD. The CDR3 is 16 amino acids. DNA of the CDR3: TGTGCCATCAGTGAGTCGTTTTTGGCGGTATCCTATGAGCAGTACTTC. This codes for CAISESFLAVSYEQYF.

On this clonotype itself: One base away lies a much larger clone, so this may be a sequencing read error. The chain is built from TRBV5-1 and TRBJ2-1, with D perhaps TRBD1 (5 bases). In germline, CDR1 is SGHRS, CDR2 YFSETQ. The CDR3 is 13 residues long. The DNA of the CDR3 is TGCGCCTGCAGCTCGGCAGGGATCCTTGAGCAGTTCTTC. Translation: CACSSAGILEQFF.

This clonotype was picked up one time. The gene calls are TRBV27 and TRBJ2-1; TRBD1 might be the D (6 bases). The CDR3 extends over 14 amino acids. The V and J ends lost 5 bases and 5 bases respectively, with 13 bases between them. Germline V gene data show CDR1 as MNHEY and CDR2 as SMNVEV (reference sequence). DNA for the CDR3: TGTGCCAGCAGTCCGGGACAAAAAAACAATGAGCAGTTCTTC. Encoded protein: CASSPGQKNNEQFF.

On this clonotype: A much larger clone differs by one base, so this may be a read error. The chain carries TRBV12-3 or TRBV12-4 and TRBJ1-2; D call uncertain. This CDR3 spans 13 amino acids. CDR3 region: CANSPGPGYGYTF. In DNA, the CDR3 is TGTGCCAACAGTCCCGGGCCTGGCTATGGCTACACCTTC.

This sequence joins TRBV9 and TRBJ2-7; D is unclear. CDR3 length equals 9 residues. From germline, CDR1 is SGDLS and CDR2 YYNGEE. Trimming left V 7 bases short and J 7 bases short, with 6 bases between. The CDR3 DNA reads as TGTGCCAGCCGGGTTGAGCAGTACTTC. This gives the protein CASRVEQYF.

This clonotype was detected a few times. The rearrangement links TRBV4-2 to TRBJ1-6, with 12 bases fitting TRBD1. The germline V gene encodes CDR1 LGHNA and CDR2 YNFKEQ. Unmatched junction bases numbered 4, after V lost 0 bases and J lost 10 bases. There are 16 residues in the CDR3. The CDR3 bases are TGTGCCAGCAGCCAAGAGGGGACAGGGGGCTACTCACCCCTCCACTTT. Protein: CASSQEGTGGYSPLHF.

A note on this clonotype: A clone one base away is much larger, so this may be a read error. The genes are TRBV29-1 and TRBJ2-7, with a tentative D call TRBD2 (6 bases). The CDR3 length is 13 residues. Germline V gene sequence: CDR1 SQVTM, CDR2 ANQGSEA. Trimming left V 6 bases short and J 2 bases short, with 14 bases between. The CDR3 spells CSVGGDGAYEQYF. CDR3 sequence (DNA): TGCAGCGTCGGGGGTGACGGAGCCTACGAGCAGTACTTC.

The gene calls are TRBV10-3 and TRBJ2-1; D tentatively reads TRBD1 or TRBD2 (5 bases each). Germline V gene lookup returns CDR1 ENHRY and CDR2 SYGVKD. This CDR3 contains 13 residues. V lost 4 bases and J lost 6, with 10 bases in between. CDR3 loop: CAISAGTINEQFF. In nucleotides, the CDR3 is TGTGCCATCAGTGCCGGGACGATCAATGAGCAGTTCTTC.

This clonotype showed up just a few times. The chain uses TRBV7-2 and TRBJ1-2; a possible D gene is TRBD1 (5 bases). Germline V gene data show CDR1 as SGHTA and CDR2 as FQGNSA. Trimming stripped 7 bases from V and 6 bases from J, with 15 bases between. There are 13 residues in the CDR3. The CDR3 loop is CASTPAGANGYTF. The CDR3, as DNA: TGTGCCAGCACCCCCGCTGGGGCTAATGGCTACACCTTC. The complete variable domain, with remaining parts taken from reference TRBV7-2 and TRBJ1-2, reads GAGVSQSPSNKVTEKGKDVELRCDPISGHTALYWYRQSLGQGLEFLIYFQGNSAPDKSGLPSDRFSAERTGGSVSTLTIQRTQQEDSAVYLCASTPAGANGYTFGSGTRLTVV.

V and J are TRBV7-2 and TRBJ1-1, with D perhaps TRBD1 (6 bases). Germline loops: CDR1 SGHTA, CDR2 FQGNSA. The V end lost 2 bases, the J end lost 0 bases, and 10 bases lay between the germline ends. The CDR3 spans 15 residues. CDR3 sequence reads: CASSLSEGVNTEAFF. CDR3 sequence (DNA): TGTGCCAGCAGCTTAAGTGAGGGGGTGAACACTGAAGCTTTCTTT.

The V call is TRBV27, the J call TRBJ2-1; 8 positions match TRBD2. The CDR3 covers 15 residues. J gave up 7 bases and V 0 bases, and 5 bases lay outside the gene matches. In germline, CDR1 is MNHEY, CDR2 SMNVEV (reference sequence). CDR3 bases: TGTGCCAGCAGTTTATCGAGTTTAGCGGGGAATGAGCAGTTCTTC. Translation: CASSLSSLAGNEQFF.

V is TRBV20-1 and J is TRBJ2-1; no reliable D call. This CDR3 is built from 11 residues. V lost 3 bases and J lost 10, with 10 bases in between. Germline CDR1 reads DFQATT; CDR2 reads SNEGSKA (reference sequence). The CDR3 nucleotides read TGCAGTGCTAGGGAGACATGGGAGCAGTTCTTC. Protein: CSARETWEQFF.